This T cell receptor beta chain was found in a study of Graves' ophthalmopathy and Graves' hyperthyroidism (dated by TCRdb to 2017 to 2018). In terms of the full investigation: Peripheral blood was collected at initial diagnosis, prior to any treatment. The study used TCR beta repertoire signatures to distinguish Graves' ophthalmopathy from Graves' hyperthyroidism and to predict progression to ophthalmopathy. In total, approximately 130 blood samples were TCR-sequenced: fewer than 50 ophthalmopathy, 75 hyperthyroidism and about 17 hyperthyroidism-to-ophthalmopathy patients. To explore V-J signatures that separate ophthalmopathy from hyperthyroidism, a discovery set of about 98 patients was enrolled, consisting of 43 with ophthalmopathy and around 57 with stable hyperthyroidism. An independent validation cohort comprised 18 hyperthyroidism patients and some 16 patients who later progressed from hyperthyroidism to ophthalmopathy. In roughly 6 hyperthyroidism patients, T-cell repertoires of thyroid tissue and blood were compared. Following sampling, methimazole starting at 30 mg daily was administered to hyperthyroidism patients, and high-dose intravenous methylprednisolone was administered to ophthalmopathy patients. The 95 to 100 discovery patients were randomly divided into training and test sets at a 7:3 ratio.

For repertoire sequencing, the TCR beta CDR3 regions were amplified from RNA transcripts. The first round was an RT-PCR using HTBI primers with the Qiagen OneStep RT-PCR kit, and this first round was followed by a second-round multiplex PCR, then size selection and purification. Libraries were sequenced on an Illumina HiSeq2000 using paired-end 100 bp reads. The study's processing was this. SOAPnuke was used to process the reads, throwing out any read that had adapters, had uncalled bases, had a mean Phred below 15, or lacked an exact constant-primer or identifier match. COPE v1.2.5 was used to merge the high-quality paired reads. Each unique nucleotide sequence was treated as a clonotype, and MiTCR v1.1 was used to align the clonotypes to the IMGT TRB V, D and J references. Analysis was restricted to V-J combinations with a frequency above 0.0001, which covered roughly 99% of repertoires. A TCR clonal expansion and chaos score per V-J combination was defined as the ratio of F50 clonal expansion to chaos observed in the TCRdist matrix. Welch's t-statistics and random forest were used to reduce the features to 13 V-J combinations, which were then used as input to a naive Bayes classifier. The Morisita-Horn index was used to measure how similar the thyroid and blood repertoires were. TCRdb reanalyzed the raw reads on its own, using fastp at Q25 for trimming and MiXCR for clone calling, and kept in-frame beta chains. Rows are combined by CDR3 protein, so each entry shows the most common genes and DNA. The authors' filters were not applied to this entry. Across this sample there are 350,000 to 450,000 distinct CDR3 sequences, with about 17% seen only once. Roughly 1.5% of the sample rests with the top ten.

The CDR3 has 14 amino acids, counting the end cysteine and phenylalanine. Only the CDR3 DNA is retained, 42 bases long and in frame from the first base. Trimming at the junction amounts to 6 bases on V and 2 bases on J, and the germline ends lie 13 bases apart. According to the germline V gene, CDR1 reads MDHEN and CDR2 reads SYDVKM. This clonotype was found many times. What this receptor recognizes is not known. No base quality values were provided; no much bigger clone lies one nucleotide off. Summary of the overall study and its limitations: Most expanded thyroid clonotypes with a frequency above 0.001 also appeared in blood, which suggests that blood repertoires may reflect the immune response in the thyroid. The 13-signature model separated ophthalmopathy from stable hyperthyroidism with over 85% sensitivity and less than 83% specificity in cross-validation, and 80%/75% in the test set. No statistical method was used to predetermine the sample size, and group allocation was not hidden from the investigators. In validation, the model predicted ophthalmopathy progression with 70.59% sensitivity and 72.22% specificity; some twelve predicted patients were CT-confirmed with GO in a median of about 6.2 months.

Patients with ophthalmopathy had moderately to severely active disease, with a Clinical Activity Score of 3 or more, a NOSPECS grade of 4 or more, and a disease duration of less than 3 months. Patients with other autoimmune diseases, uncontrolled infections, pregnancy or lactation were excluded from the study. Diagnosis was based on clinical symptoms, serum thyroxine, TRAb, thyroid ultrasound and orbital computed tomography. Ficoll-Paque density gradient centrifugation was used to isolate PBMCs from 8 to 10 ml of fresh peripheral blood. Trizol reagent was used to extract the total RNA, and its quality was then checked on an Agilent 2100 Bioanalyzer.

This chain is built from TRBV28 and TRBJ2-5; tentative D gene TRBD1, with 6 bases matching. Material: peripheral blood. The TCR comes from a woman aged 18-29 years with Graves' ophthalmopathy. Donor details come from another sample of the same person, matched by shared clones. The DNA sequence reads TGTGCCAGCAGCCGTGCAAGGGGGCAAGAGACCCAGTACTTC. It translates to CASSRARGQETQYF. Here the CDR3 is joined to the reference TRBV28 and TRBJ2-5 genes, and the full variable domain is: DVKVTQSSRYLVKRTGEKVFLECVQDMDHENMFWYRQDPGLGLRLIYFSYDVKMKEKGDIPEGYSVSREKKERFSLILESASTNQTSMYLCASSRARGQETQYFGPGTRLLVL.